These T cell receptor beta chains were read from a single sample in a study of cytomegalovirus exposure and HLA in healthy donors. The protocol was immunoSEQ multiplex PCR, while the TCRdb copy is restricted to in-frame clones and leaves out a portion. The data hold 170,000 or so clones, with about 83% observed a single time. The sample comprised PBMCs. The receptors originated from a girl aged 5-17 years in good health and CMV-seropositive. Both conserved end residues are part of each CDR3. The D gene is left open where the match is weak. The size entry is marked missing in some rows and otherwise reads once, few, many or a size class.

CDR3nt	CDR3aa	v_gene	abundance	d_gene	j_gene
TGTGCCAGCAAAGCTACAGGGACAGGGAAGGCTTTCCTCTTC	CASKATGTGKAFLF	TRBV19	NA	TRBD1	TRBJ1-2
TGTGCCAGCAGCCTGGGGACAGGCAGGGGGGCTTTCTTT	CASSLGTGRGAFF	TRBV5-4	NA	TRBD1	TRBJ1-1
TGTGCCAGCCAGGGGGAGGCCAAAAACATTCAGTACTTC	CASQGEAKNIQYF	TRBV7-9	few	TRBD1	TRBJ2-4
TGCGCCAGCAGCTTAACAGGGGGCGTCGATGGCTACACCTTC	CASSLTGGVDGYTF	TRBV5-1	NA	TRBD1	TRBJ1-2
TGTGCCAGCAGTTTACAAGCCCCCAATGAGCAGTTCTTC	CASSLQAPNEQFF	TRBV28	NA	NA	TRBJ2-1
TGTGCCAGCACAATAGGGGCGACCCCCTACAATGAGCAGCTCTTC	CASTIGATPYNEQLF	TRBV6-5	once	NA	TRBJ2-1
TGTGCCATCGGAGGAGGGCAGGGGGCGCAGGGCGAGCAGTACTTC	CAIGGGQGAQGEQYF	TRBV10-3	NA	TRBD1	TRBJ2-7
TGTGCCAGCAGCGTAGGACAGACGACAACTAATGAAAAACTGTTTTTT	CASSVGQTTTNEKLFF	TRBV9	once	NA	TRBJ1-4
TGTGCCAGCAGTTATCAGGGGGCGGGTGGCTACACCTTC	CASSYQGAGGYTF	TRBV6-6	NA	TRBD1	TRBJ1-2
TGTGCCACCAGCAGAGATTCTGACAACCCCTTTGGGAACACTGAAGCTTTCTTT	CATSRDSDNPFGNTEAFF	TRBV15	NA	NA	TRBJ1-1
TGTGCCAGCAGCTTAATCCAGGGTGAGGTTGGCTACGAGCAGTACTTC	CASSLIQGEVGYEQYF	TRBV7-9	NA	NA	TRBJ2-7
TGTGCCAGCAGTTTATCGGGGGGTTCACCCCTCCACTTT	CASSLSGGSPLHF	TRBV27	NA	NA	TRBJ1-6
TGTGCCAGCTCACCAGGGACAGGGTTCGGCAAACTGTTTTTT	CASSPGTGFGKLFF	TRBV18	NA	TRBD1	TRBJ1-4
TGTGCCAGCAGCTTACGGGCGGAGGGAGGCTACACCTTC	CASSLRAEGGYTF	TRBV7-9	NA	NA	TRBJ1-2
TGTGCCAGCAGCCCCGGGAGGTTATCAGCTGAAGCTTTCTTT	CASSPGRLSAEAFF	TRBV6-6	NA	NA	TRBJ1-1
TGTGCCAGCAGTCGCTACCGGGACATTCTCTACGAGCAGTACTTC	CASSRYRDILYEQYF	TRBV9	NA	NA	TRBJ2-7
TGCAGCGTTGGGGACAGGGGGCAGGAGTACTTC	CSVGDRGQEYF	TRBV29-1	NA	TRBD1	TRBJ2-7
TGTGCTAGCAGCCCCAGGGGGTTTAGCAATCAGCCCCAGCATTTT	CASSPRGFSNQPQHF	TRBV7-7	NA	TRBD1	TRBJ1-5
TGTGCCAGCAGCTTAGTATGGCAGGGGGCCTTCACTGAAGCTTTCTTT	CASSLVWQGAFTEAFF	TRBV13	NA	TRBD1	TRBJ1-1
TGTGCCAGCAGCCTCGACAGGGGAGTGCAGGAAAAACTGTTTTTT	CASSLDRGVQEKLFF	TRBV2	NA	TRBD1	TRBJ1-4
TGTGCCAGTAGTCGCCACAGGGGTCAGGACTACGAGCAGTACTTC	CASSRHRGQDYEQYF	TRBV19	once	TRBD1	TRBJ2-7
TGTGCCAGCAGCCTCACTGGGAGCGGGGGTGGGTCCTACGAGCAGTACTTC	CASSLTGSGGGSYEQYF	TRBV2	few	TRBD2	TRBJ2-7
TGTGCCAGCAGCGCCCCTACAGGGTATAGGACTGAAGCTTTCTTT	CASSAPTGYRTEAFF	TRBV7-9	NA	NA	TRBJ1-1
TGTGCCAGCAGCGGGACAGGGCTTTTCTATGGCTACACCTTC	CASSGTGLFYGYTF	TRBV9	NA	TRBD1	TRBJ1-2
TGTGCCAGCAAACCGACAGGGAGTAGGTCACCCCTCCACTTT	CASKPTGSRSPLHF	TRBV21-1	NA	NA	TRBJ1-6
TGCGCCAGCAGCGCCCGAGAGAGGAACTCTGAAGCTTTCTTT	CASSARERNSEAFF	TRBV5-1	NA	NA	TRBJ1-1
TGTGCCAGCAGTTACACAAGCTCCTATAATTCACCCCTCCACTTT	CASSYTSSYNSPLHF	TRBV6-6	few	NA	TRBJ1-6
TGTGCCAGCAGCCCCCAACTAGCGGGGGGGTATAGAACCGGGGAGCTGTTTTTT	CASSPQLAGGYRTGELFF	TRBV7-8	NA	TRBD2	TRBJ2-2
TGTGCCAGCTCGCTCCCGGGACAGGGGGCGAACTATGGCTACACCTTC	CASSLPGQGANYGYTF	TRBV18	NA	TRBD1	TRBJ1-2
TGCGCCAGCAGCTTGGCCCCCCCTTTATACGAGCAGTACTTC	CASSLAPPLYEQYF	TRBV5-1	NA	NA	TRBJ2-7
TGTGCCAGTAGTAGGGCGGGAACTGGAAACACCATATATTTT	CASSRAGTGNTIYF	TRBV19	NA	NA	TRBJ1-3
TGTGCCAGCACCGTTGACATGAAGCCCTACGAGCAGTACTTC	CASTVDMKPYEQYF	TRBV6-1	NA	NA	TRBJ2-7
TGTGCCAGCACCCACAGGGGGAGGTCACCCCTCCACTTT	CASTHRGRSPLHF	TRBV28	NA	TRBD1	TRBJ1-6
TGTGCCAGCAGCTTCTACACCGGGGAGCTGTTTTTT	CASSFYTGELFF	TRBV7-9	NA	NA	TRBJ2-2
TGTGCCATCAGTGAGTCGCCCGGAGCCTATGGCTACACCTTC	CAISESPGAYGYTF	TRBV10-3	once	NA	TRBJ1-2
TGTGCCAGCAGTTCCCAGGGCCGCACAGATACGCAGTATTTT	CASSSQGRTDTQYF	TRBV28	NA	NA	TRBJ2-3
TGTGCCAGCAGACAGGGTCTCTTGGACTATGGCTACACCTTC	CASRQGLLDYGYTF	TRBV27	NA	NA	TRBJ1-2
TGTGCCAGCAGCACCGGACAGACTGAAGCTTTCTTT	CASSTGQTEAFF	TRBV7-3	NA	NA	TRBJ1-1
TGCAGCGTCTCGACTAGCGGGGGGTCGGGTGAGACCCAGTACTTC	CSVSTSGGSGETQYF	TRBV29-1	NA	TRBD2	TRBJ2-5
TGTGCCACCTCTGGGGGGAATGACTACACCTTC	CATSGGNDYTF	TRBV25-1	once	NA	TRBJ1-2
TGTGCCAGCAGCCAAGATGGGGGGGGGAACACTGAAGCTTTCTTT	CASSQDGGGNTEAFF	TRBV4-2	NA	NA	TRBJ1-1
TGTGCCAGCAGTTACGAGGACAGCAATGAAAAACTGTTTTTT	CASSYEDSNEKLFF	TRBV6-5	NA	NA	TRBJ1-4